These 32 T cell receptor beta chains share one sample of origin, sequenced in a study of blood T cell repertoires in COVID-19. The data were produced by immunoSEQ multiplex PCR, yet TCRdb's version contains in-frame clones alone and is incomplete. The repertoire has about 140,000 clones, approximately 84% of them found once; the top ten carry 1.5% to 2%. The sample taken for sequencing was PBMCs or T cells enriched from blood (not recorded which). The source of these receptors is a woman between 18 and 29 years old who had been exposed to COVID-19.

This chain connects TRBV5-4 to TRBJ1-1, with D maybe TRBD1 (6 bases). The CDR3 length is 15 residues. V was clipped by 4 bases and J by 5 bases, with 18 bases between them. Germline V CDR1 and CDR2: SGHNT, YYREEE (reference sequence). CDR3 coding DNA: TGTGCCAGCAGCCTGCGGAACAGGGTGGGGACTGAAGCTTTCTTT. This translates into CASSLRNRVGTEAFF.

The CDR3 region has the DNA TGTGCCAGCAGCTTGGGCGGGGAGAACACAGATACGCAGTATTTT. Encoded protein: CASSLGGENTDTQYF. The V gene is TRBV5-5, the J gene TRBJ2-3, with D tentatively TRBD2 (6 bases). Trimming stripped 0 bases from V and 2 bases from J, with 10 bases between. CDR3 length equals 15 residues. Germline CDR1 and CDR2: SGHKS and YYEKEE (reference sequence).

The chain combines TRBV4-2 with TRBJ1-5; 7 positions match TRBD1. The germline gives CDR1 LGHNA, CDR2 YNFKEQ. The CDR3 is made up of 16 amino acids. V was pared by 2 bases and J by 5 bases, with 9 bases of the junction left unmatched. The DNA for the CDR3 is TGTGCCAGCAGCCAAAAGACAGGGTCGGGGTATCAGCCCCAGCATTTT. Translation: CASSQKTGSGYQPQHF.

The J gene is TRBJ2-3, the V gene TRBV27; TRBD2 aligns across 10 bases. CDR1 is MNHEY, CDR2 SMNVEV, per germline (reference sequence). V gave up 4 bases and J gave up 2 bases; unmatched junction bases: 9. The CDR3 contains 17 residues. The CDR3 protein is CASSSLPSGRTTDTQYF. For the CDR3, the DNA is TGTGCCAGCAGTTCCCTACCTAGCGGGAGAACCACAGATACGCAGTATTTT.

This clone was counted ten times or more. The chain recombines TRBV28 with TRBJ1-4; D is unresolved. The CDR3 has 13 amino acids. The V end was cut by 4 bases, the J end by 8 bases, with 11 bases between. Germline loops: CDR1 MDHEN, CDR2 SYDVKM. The CDR3 loop reads CASSSHLREKLFF. In DNA, the CDR3 is TGTGCCAGCAGTTCCCACCTTCGGGAAAAACTGTTTTTT.

The chain combines TRBV10-1 with TRBJ2-7; 9 bases map to TRBD2. The CDR3 runs 16 residues. From germline, CDR1 is WNHNN and CDR2 SYGVQD (reference sequence). The V segment lost 3 bases and the J segment 2 bases; nucleotides outside the gene matches: 8. The CDR3 region is CASSDHSGRGPYEQYF. CDR3 coding DNA: TGCGCCAGCAGTGACCATAGCGGGAGAGGTCCCTACGAGCAGTACTTC.

V usage is TRBV10-3 and J usage is TRBJ2-2, with D possibly matching TRBD2 (6 bases). Per the germline V gene, CDR1 is ENHRY and CDR2 is SYGVKD. The germline V and J ends were trimmed by 4 bases and 4 bases, with 13 bases remaining between them. The CDR3 runs to 15 residues. The CDR3: CAISAPGLSTGELFF. The CDR3 coding sequence is TGTGCCATCAGTGCGCCGGGACTCAGCACCGGGGAGCTGTTTTTT.

The chain is built from TRBV7-9 and TRBJ1-1, with D possibly TRBD1 on 5 matching bases. The CDR3 totals 13 residues. The V end lost 4 bases, the J end lost 5 bases, and 11 bases lay between the germline ends. Germline V lookup: CDR1 SEHNR, CDR2 FQNEAQ (reference sequence). The CDR3 loop is CASSWAGLTEAFF. CDR3 nucleotide sequence: TGTGCCAGCAGCTGGGCAGGGCTGACTGAAGCTTTCTTT.

CDR3 amino acids: CASSLAGLAGGNEQFF. The DNA for the CDR3 is TGTGCCAGCAGCTTAGCCGGACTAGCGGGAGGGAATGAGCAGTTCTTC. The J gene is TRBJ2-1, the V gene TRBV7-2, with 15 bases identical to TRBD2. The J segment lost 7 bases and the V segment lost 0 bases, leaving 1 base of the junction unmatched. The germline gives CDR1 SGHTA, CDR2 FQGNSA. CDR3 length equals 16 residues.

The sample holds a few counts of this clone. CDR3 sequence reads: CASSPDRARRELFF. The CDR3 bases are TGTGCCAGCTCACCAGACAGGGCCCGCCGGGAGCTGTTTTTT. The J gene is TRBJ2-2, the V gene TRBV18; 7 bases are a match to TRBD1. The germline gives CDR1 KGHSH, CDR2 LQKENI. The J segment lost 9 bases and the V segment lost 2 bases, leaving 6 bases of the junction unmatched. The CDR3 sequence is 14 residues long. Full variable domain (outside the CDR3, taken from reference TRBV18 and TRBJ2-2): NAGVMQNPRHLVRRRGQEARLRCSPMKGHSHVYWYRQLPEEGLKFMVYLQKENIIDESGMPKERFSAEFPKEGPSILRIQQVVRGDSAAYFCASSPDRARRELFFGEGSRLTVL.

This chain links TRBV5-8 with TRBJ2-7; TRBD2 might be the D (5 bases). Per the germline V gene, CDR1 is SGHTS and CDR2 is YDEGEE. The CDR3 has 14 residues. V gave up 5 bases and J gave up 1 base, with 13 bases separating them. In DNA, the CDR3 is TGTGCCAGCAGAAATTCGGGGTCTTCCTACGAGCAGTACTTC. It translates to CASRNSGSSYEQYF.

V usage is TRBV28 and J usage is TRBJ1-1; 8 bases line up with TRBD1. Unmatched junction bases numbered 6, after V lost 1 base and J lost 5 bases. CDR1 and CDR2 from the germline V gene are MDHEN and SYDVKM. The CDR3 has 15 residues. For the CDR3, the DNA is TGTGCCAGCAGTTTATTGGCAGGGGGCTGGACTGAAGCTTTCTTT. It specifies CASSLLAGGWTEAFF.

The chain has TRBV9 and TRBJ1-1; TRBD1 is a possible D gene (5 bases). The CDR3 consists of 15 residues. Germline-derived CDR1 and CDR2 are SGDLS and YYNGEE. V was trimmed by 3 bases and J by 5 bases, leaving 17 bases between them. The CDR3 here is CASSARQSSSTEAFF. The CDR3 bases are TGTGCCAGCAGCGCCAGACAGAGTTCGAGTACTGAAGCTTTCTTT.

The chain carries TRBV10-3 and TRBJ1-1; D remains unclear. This CDR3 spans 12 amino acids. Germline V CDR1 and CDR2: ENHRY, SYGVKD. Deletions cut 8 bases from V and 1 base from J, with 8 bases between. The CDR3 coding sequence is TGTGCCATCTCCGGAGGGAACACTGAAGCTTTCTTT. Its translation is CAISGGNTEAFF.

The V and J genes are TRBV14 and TRBJ2-7; 7 nucleotides agree with TRBD1. V lost 0 bases, J lost 3 bases, and 11 bases stayed unmatched. CDR1 SGHDN and CDR2 FVKESK come from the germline V gene. The CDR3 sequence is 17 residues long. The DNA for the CDR3 is TGTGCCAGCAGCCAAGAGCTGCCCGGGACAGAGATCTACGAGCAGTACTTC. It encodes CASSQELPGTEIYEQYF.

The CDR3 DNA follows: TGCAGCGTTGAAGGGGAGCCGGGGACAGTCACCTACGAGCAGTACTTC. It codes for CSVEGEPGTVTYEQYF. The rearrangement uses TRBV29-1 and TRBJ2-7; 7 nucleotides align to TRBD1. This CDR3 contains 16 residues. Germline trimming cut 1 base from V and 2 bases from J; bases unmatched to any gene: 11. Looked up from germline, CDR1 is SQVTM and CDR2 is ANQGSEA.

This clone was seen a handful of times. V gene TRBV6-5 combines with J gene TRBJ1-5, with 7 positions matching TRBD1. The CDR3 covers 15 residues. Germline loops: CDR1 MNHEY, CDR2 SVGAGI. The V gene end was trimmed by 6 bases and the J gene end by 2 bases; junction bases not matched to a gene: 7. The chain's CDR3 is CASRTGPAGNQPQHF. For the CDR3, the DNA is TGTGCCAGCAGGACAGGGCCGGCGGGCAATCAGCCCCAGCATTTT.

This chain joins TRBV18 and TRBJ1-3, with D maybe TRBD1 (5 bases). Germline V gene lookup returns CDR1 KGHSH and CDR2 LQKENI. There are 15 residues in the CDR3. Trimming shortened V by 0 bases and J by 1 base, and 7 bases separated the two germline ends. This CDR3 reads CASSPPGGSGNTIYF. As DNA, the CDR3 is TGTGCCAGCTCACCACCGGGGGGGTCTGGAAACACCATATATTTT.

The chain recombines TRBV5-1 with TRBJ2-1; 9 positions agree with TRBD2. The CDR3 length is 14 residues. The trim removed 2 bases at V and 5 bases at J, leaving 2 bases unmatched. The germline V gene encodes CDR1 SGHRS and CDR2 YFSETQ. The CDR3 coding sequence is TGCGCCAGCAGCTTCCAGCGGGAGGACAATGAGCAGTTCTTC. It translates to CASSFQREDNEQFF.

The rearrangement uses TRBV19 and TRBJ2-7; 9 positions match TRBD1. Unmatched junction bases numbered 10, after V lost 4 bases and J lost 6 bases. The CDR3 is 15 residues long. Germline V gene lookup returns CDR1 LNHDA and CDR2 SQIVND (reference sequence). In nucleotides, the CDR3 is TGTGCCAGTAGTACTGGGGACAGGGTAAAGAGCGAGCAGTACTTC. Translated: CASSTGDRVKSEQYF.

J is TRBJ1-1 and V is TRBV5-1; 8 bases match TRBD1. The CDR3 is 18 residues long. V lost 0 bases to trimming and J lost 5 bases; unmatched junction nucleotides: 15. Germline-derived CDR1 and CDR2 are SGHRS and YFSETQ. The CDR3 DNA is TGCGCCAGCAGCTTGGTCGGTAGGACAGGGCCCGGGTGGACTGAAGCTTTCTTT. As protein: CASSLVGRTGPGWTEAFF.

The chain joins TRBV15 to TRBJ2-2, with TRBD2 identical over 8 bases. Trimming cost V 3 bases and J 0 bases; bases outside gene matches: 3. The CDR3 loop spans 16 amino acids. The germline gives CDR1 LNHNV, CDR2 YYDKDF (reference sequence). The CDR3 loop is CATSSTSGANTGELFF. The CDR3 DNA reads as TGTGCCACCAGCAGTACTAGCGGCGCGAACACCGGGGAGCTGTTTTTT.

Here the CDR3 DNA reads TGTGCCAGCAGCGTAAGGGAGAATAATTCACCCCTCCACTTT. This encodes CASSVRENNSPLHF. The chain joins TRBV9 to TRBJ1-6; D gene uncertain. The CDR3 consists of 14 residues. V was cut by 1 base and J by 5 bases, with 7 bases left in between. Germline CDR1 is SGDLS and CDR2 is YYNGEE.

The chain is built from TRBV24-1 and TRBJ2-7; TRBD1 aligns across 7 bases. Looked up from germline, CDR1 is KGHDR and CDR2 is SFDVKD. J lost 0 bases, V lost 5 bases, and 0 bases had no gene match. This CDR3 has 13 amino acids. Here the CDR3 reads CATSAGGSYEQYF. DNA for the CDR3: TGTGCCACCAGTGCAGGGGGCTCCTACGAGCAGTACTTC.

For the CDR3, the DNA is TGTGCCAGCAGTGCCGAACTAGCGCACGGGGAGCTGTTTTTT. It yields the protein CASSAELAHGELFF. The chain has TRBV6-2 or TRBV6-3 and TRBJ2-2; 7 bases agree with TRBD2. V lost 5 bases and J lost 7; bases outside the gene matches: 7. Germline CDR1 reads MNHEY; CDR2 reads SVGEGT. The CDR3 totals 14 residues.

The rearrangement links TRBV5-6 to TRBJ2-7, with D maybe TRBD1 (6 bases). Trimming removed 1 base from V and 0 bases from J, with 8 bases in between. CDR3 length equals 14 residues. CDR1 and CDR2 from the germline V gene are SGHDT and YYEEEE. CDR3 amino acids: CASSLPRGSYEQYF. The CDR3 bases are TGTGCCAGCAGCTTGCCCAGGGGCTCCTACGAGCAGTACTTC.

This chain connects TRBV2 to TRBJ1-1, with TRBD1 matching 9 bases. The CDR3 has 14 residues. From germline, CDR1 is SNHLY and CDR2 FYNNEI. The J segment lost 5 bases and the V segment lost 5 bases, leaving 6 bases of the junction unmatched. The CDR3 spells CASSTRQGGTEAFF. CDR3 DNA sequence: TGTGCCAGCAGTACCCGACAGGGGGGAACTGAAGCTTTCTTT.

In the case of this clone: Within the sample, other DNA sequences also encode this same CDR3. V gene TRBV18 combines with J gene TRBJ1-6; 7 nucleotides align to TRBD1. The germline V gene has CDR1 KGHSH and CDR2 LQKENI. The V gene end was trimmed by 4 bases and the J gene end by 5 bases; junction bases not matched to a gene: 2. The CDR3 runs 14 residues. The CDR3 DNA sequence: TGTGCCAGCTCACGAGACAGGGATAATTCACCCCTCCACTTT. Translating it yields CASSRDRDNSPLHF. The full variable domain, its missing parts supplied by reference TRBV18 and TRBJ1-6, is NAGVMQNPRHLVRRRGQEARLRCSPMKGHSHVYWYRQLPEEGLKFMVYLQKENIIDESGMPKERFSAEFPKEGPSILRIQQVVRGDSAAYFCASSRDRDNSPLHFGNGTRLTVT.

The chain couples TRBV5-1 to TRBJ2-7; D is unresolved. The CDR3 contains 17 residues. Germline assignment: CDR1 SGHRS and CDR2 YFSETQ. The V end lost 2 bases, the J end lost 0 bases, and 18 bases lay between the germline ends. CDR3 protein: CASSFRRGPPFSYEQYF. Written as DNA, the CDR3 is TGCGCCAGCAGCTTTCGAAGAGGCCCGCCCTTCTCCTACGAGCAGTACTTC.

Only a few counts were recorded for this clone. The rearrangement uses TRBV7-8 and TRBJ1-6; D perhaps matches TRBD1 (5 bases). Germline V lookup: CDR1 SGHVS, CDR2 FQNEAQ. Between the trimmed V and J ends, which lost 0 bases and 10 bases, there was a span of 13 bases. The CDR3 extends over 15 amino acids. The CDR3 sequence: CASSLAGGVRSPLHF. The DNA of the CDR3 is TGTGCCAGCAGCTTAGCGGGGGGGGTTCGATCACCCCTCCACTTT.

This rearrangement joins TRBV30 to TRBJ2-7; D perhaps matches TRBD2 (5 bases). Trimming left V 0 bases short and J 4 bases short, with 13 bases between. Germline V gene sequence: CDR1 GTSNPN, CDR2 SVGIG (reference sequence). This CDR3 region has 14 residues. The CDR3 spells CAWSVLGRGYEQYF. CDR3 DNA sequence: TGTGCCTGGAGTGTACTAGGCAGAGGGTACGAGCAGTACTTC.

This chain joins TRBV3-1 (or the pseudogene TRBV3-2) and TRBJ1-2; TRBD1 matches 9 bases. Germline V gene data show CDR1 as LGHDT and CDR2 as YNNKEL (reference sequence). The CDR3 is 18 residues long. The junction had 14 bases not matched to a gene; V was cut back by 4 bases and J by 2 bases. This CDR3 is CASSPTPGQGGGNYGYTF. Here the CDR3 DNA reads TGTGCCAGCAGCCCTACACCGGGACAGGGTGGGGGAAACTATGGCTACACCTTC.